These 22 T cell receptor beta chains share one sample of origin, sequenced in a study of blood T cells in healthy people across ages. For the second PCR, which ran for about 7 to 11 cycles, a sample-barcoded 5' primer and a J-beta primer mix were used. TCRdb passed the 5' RACE reads through MiXCR, listing each CDR3 protein once. This sample has approximately 880,000 distinct CDR3 sequences; around 49% occur once, and the top ten carry around 15%. Input material: blood. These receptors were obtained from a man aged 25-45 years in good health.

This clonotype turned up a few times. The chain combines TRBV7-2 with TRBJ2-1, with TRBD1 matching 9 bases. Germline V lookup: CDR1 SGHTA, CDR2 FQGNSA. V dropped 1 base and J dropped 6; count of bases not matched to a gene: 7. This CDR3 comprises 16 residues. CDR3 DNA sequence: TGTGCCAGCAGCTTAGGTTCGGGACAGGGAACCAATGAGCAGTTCTTC. Its protein product is CASSLGSGQGTNEQFF. Together with reference TRBV7-2 and TRBJ2-1, the CDR3 gives the full variable domain: GAGVSQSPSNKVTEKGKDVELRCDPISGHTALYWYRQSLGQGLEFLIYFQGNSAPDKSGLPSDRFSAERTGGSVSTLTIQRTQQEDSAVYLCASSLGSGQGTNEQFFGPGTRLTVL.

This clonotype has just a few counts. CDR3 coding DNA: TGTGCCAGCAGCGTAGTTTCGGGACAGGGTTCGAACACCGGGGAGCTGTTTTTT. Its protein product is CASSVVSGQGSNTGELFF. This chain uses TRBV9 with TRBJ2-2; 9 nucleotides align to TRBD1. The CDR3 runs to 18 residues. Trimming at V came to 0 bases and at J to 0 bases, leaving 6 bases not matched to a gene. Per the germline V gene, CDR1 is SGDLS and CDR2 is YYNGEE.

This clonotype has only a few counts. V gene TRBV6-2 or TRBV6-3 combines with J gene TRBJ2-3; 11 bases line up with TRBD2. The CDR3 is 17 residues long. CDR1 and CDR2 (germline): MNHEY, SVGEGT. V dropped 5 bases and J dropped 0; count of bases not matched to a gene: 7. Written as DNA, the CDR3 is TGTGCCAGCAGTCCATTTCGGACTAGCGGGAGCACAGATACGCAGTATTTT. This sequence encodes CASSPFRTSGSTDTQYF.

This clonotype was observed a few times. One end of the junction fails to match germline, which may point to a read error. The genes are TRBV7-7 and TRBJ2-1, with D tentatively TRBD1 or TRBD2 (5 bases each). The CDR3 contains 15 residues. Germline CDR1 is SSHAT and CDR2 is FNYEAQ (reference sequence). CDR3 sequence reads: CASSFVGASYNEQFF. CDR3 DNA sequence: TGTGCTAGCAGCTTCGTCGGGGCGTCCTACAATGAGCAGTTCTTC.

This clonotype was seen only once. The chain combines TRBV7-8 with TRBJ2-5; possibly TRBD2 for D (5 bases). V gave up 4 bases and J gave up 11 bases, with 20 bases separating them. Germline V lookup: CDR1 SGHVS, CDR2 FQNEAQ. CDR3 length: 14 amino acids. CDR3 nucleotides: TGTGCCAGCAGCTCACAAAGACGGTTCGGGGAGCAGTACTTC. It encodes CASSSQRRFGEQYF.

This clonotype was detected a few times. This chain connects TRBV9 to TRBJ1-4, with D perhaps TRBD1 (5 bases). From germline, CDR1 is SGDLS and CDR2 YYNGEE. V was clipped by 2 bases and J by 5 bases, with 7 bases between them. The CDR3 consists of 13 residues. The CDR3 is CASSVRDNEKLFF. CDR3 DNA: TGTGCCAGCAGCGTCCGGGACAATGAAAAACTGTTTTTT.

Only a few counts were recorded for this clonotype. This sequence joins TRBV28 and TRBJ2-5; tentatively, D is TRBD2 (5 bases). The CDR3 spans 15 residues. The germline gives CDR1 MDHEN, CDR2 SYDVKM. V lost 2 bases and J lost 2, with 12 bases in between. As DNA, the CDR3 is TGTGCCAGCAGTTTACTGACTAACTTACAAGAGACCCAGTACTTC. Translation: CASSLLTNLQETQYF. The full variable domain, with the rest looked up from reference TRBV28 and TRBJ2-5, is DVKVTQSSRYLVKRTGEKVFLECVQDMDHENMFWYRQDPGLGLRLIYFSYDVKMKEKGDIPEGYSVSREKKERFSLILESASTNQTSMYLCASSLLTNLQETQYFGPGTRLLVL.

This chain connects TRBV20-1 to TRBJ2-2; D gene uncertain. Per germline, CDR1 DFQATT and CDR2 SNEGSKA (reference sequence). The CDR3 is 15 residues long. V was pared by 0 bases and J by 4 bases, with 12 bases between. The CDR3 is CSARDPGRITGELFF. CDR3 bases: TGCAGTGCTAGAGATCCTGGACGGATCACCGGGGAGCTGTTTTTT.

This clonotype turned up a few times. The chain joins TRBV4-1 to TRBJ2-1, with 11 bases that match TRBD2. V dropped 0 bases and J dropped 3; count of bases not matched to a gene: 4. This CDR3 has 17 amino acids. CDR1 and CDR2 (germline): MGHRA, YSYEKL. Here the CDR3 reads CASSQDTGTSGYNEQFF. The CDR3 DNA is TGCGCCAGCAGCCAAGATACCGGGACTAGCGGCTACAATGAGCAGTTCTTC.

The chain couples TRBV27 to TRBJ2-1; D may correspond to TRBD1 or TRBD2 (6 bases each). Per germline, CDR1 MNHEY and CDR2 SMNVEV (reference sequence). V lost 11 bases, J lost 5 bases, and 19 bases lay in between. The CDR3 extends over 14 amino acids. CDR3 DNA sequence: TGTGCCGGCCGTCACCGGGGGCTTAACAATGAGCAGTTCTTC. It codes for CAGRHRGLNNEQFF.

The chain couples TRBV12-3 or TRBV12-4 to TRBJ1-2, with D hard to call. The CDR3 sequence is 11 residues long. Trimming shortened V by 6 bases and J by 8 bases, and 10 bases separated the two germline ends. The CDR3 sequence is CASSWGTGYTF. CDR3 coding DNA: TGTGCCAGCAGCTGGGGAACGGGCTACACCTTC.

Only a few counts were recorded for this clonotype. The chain recombines TRBV12-3 or TRBV12-4 with TRBJ2-4; 9 bases match TRBD2. With V trimmed by 5 bases and J by 3 bases, 11 bases remained unmatched. This CDR3 region has 17 residues. CDR3 loop: CASSPSGTSLSKNIQYF. The CDR3 DNA reads as TGTGCCAGCAGTCCGTCCGGGACTAGCCTAAGCAAAAACATTCAGTACTTC.

The J gene is TRBJ2-7, the V gene TRBV6-1; 7 nucleotides align to TRBD1. Germline V CDR1 and CDR2: MNHNS, SASEGT. There are 15 residues in the CDR3. V was clipped by 4 bases and J by 3 bases; unmatched bases: 9. CDR3 region: CASSVTSGQSYEQYF. As DNA, the CDR3 is TGTGCCAGCAGTGTCACCTCGGGACAGAGCTACGAGCAGTACTTC.

As concerns this clonotype: A junction end diverges from the germline sequence, so it may reflect a read error. This rearrangement joins TRBV5-1 to TRBJ1-2; 9 bases agree with TRBD1. CDR1 and CDR2 from the germline V gene are SGHRS and YFSETQ. This CDR3 is built from 14 residues. CDR3 in amino acids: CGSSLGQGPYGYTF. DNA for the CDR3: TGCGGCAGCAGCTTGGGACAGGGCCCTTATGGCTACACCTTC.

The rearrangement joins TRBV3-1 to TRBJ2-7; D is ambiguous. The DNA end lines up better with TRBJ2-5; the J call may be wrong. Per germline, CDR1 LGHDT and CDR2 YNNKEL (reference sequence). This CDR3 has 14 amino acids. Here the CDR3 DNA reads TGTGCCAGCAGCCAAACTACCATAAGGGAGACCCAGTACTTC. Its translation is CASSQTTIRETQYF.

For this clonotype: A much larger clone differs from this one at a single base, so this may be a read error. The J gene is TRBJ2-7, the V gene TRBV4-1; TRBD1 matches at 9 bases. This CDR3 is 18 amino acids long. The V gene's germline CDR1 is MGHRA and CDR2 YSYEKL. In DNA, the CDR3 is TGCGCCAGCAGCCCACAGGGGGCCGGAACCACCAGCTCCTACGAGCGGTACTTC. Protein: CASSPQGAGTTSSYERYF.

The chain combines TRBV7-2 with TRBJ2-4; D call uncertain. The DNA end favors TRBJ2-7, so the J call may be wrong. The germline V gene encodes CDR1 SGHTA and CDR2 FQGNSA. The CDR3 loop spans 13 amino acids. CDR3 sequence (DNA): TGTGCCAGCAGCTTAGCCCAGCGCTACGAGCAGTACTTC. Amino acids: CASSLAQRYEQYF.

V is TRBV3-1 and J is TRBJ1-1; D not certain. Germline V gene data show CDR1 as LGHDT and CDR2 as YNNKEL (reference sequence). The CDR3 contains 13 residues. Trimming took off 1 base at V and 7 bases at J, with 10 bases between the two ends. CDR3 region: CASSQATGDEAFF. CDR3 sequence (DNA): TGTGCCAGCAGCCAAGCAACGGGCGATGAAGCTTTCTTT.

This clonotype turned up a few times. J is TRBJ1-1 and V is TRBV5-6, with 8 bases fitting TRBD1. This CDR3 region has 14 residues. With 0 bases clipped from V and 6 bases from J, the junction kept 4 bases outside the gene matches. From germline, CDR1 is SGHDT and CDR2 YYEEEE. The CDR3 sequence: CASSLAGQGAEAFF. The CDR3 nucleotides are TGTGCCAGCAGCTTGGCCGGACAGGGCGCTGAAGCTTTCTTT.

The chain links TRBV24-1 to TRBJ2-7; weak D call: TRBD1 (6 bases). The CDR3 is 15 residues long. Germline V CDR1 and CDR2: KGHDR, SFDVKD. Trimming shortened V by 4 bases and J by 3 bases, and 15 bases separated the two germline ends. CDR3 in amino acids: CATSDNRVESYEQYF. CDR3 sequence (DNA): TGTGCCACCAGTGACAACAGGGTGGAGAGCTACGAGCAGTACTTC.

CDR3 residues: CATSRVHLGGALGNEQFF. Written as DNA, the CDR3 is TGTGCCACCAGCAGAGTGCACCTCGGCGGGGCTCTGGGGAATGAGCAGTTCTTC. This sequence joins TRBV15 and TRBJ2-1; possibly TRBD2 for D (6 bases). The germline CDR1 and CDR2 sequences are LNHNV and YYDKDF (reference sequence). The CDR3 covers 18 residues. V shed 1 base and J shed 7 bases, with 23 bases lying between them.

This clonotype showed up just once. An end of the junction does not agree with germline; a read error may underlie this. V is TRBV20-1 and J is TRBJ2-3; 8 bases agree with TRBD2. The CDR3 spans 15 residues. Germline CDR1 DFQATT, CDR2 SNEGSKA (reference sequence). CDR3 protein: CGADVTGGSTDTQYF. The CDR3 bases are TGCGGTGCGGACGTAACGGGGGGGAGCACAGATACGCAGTATTTT.